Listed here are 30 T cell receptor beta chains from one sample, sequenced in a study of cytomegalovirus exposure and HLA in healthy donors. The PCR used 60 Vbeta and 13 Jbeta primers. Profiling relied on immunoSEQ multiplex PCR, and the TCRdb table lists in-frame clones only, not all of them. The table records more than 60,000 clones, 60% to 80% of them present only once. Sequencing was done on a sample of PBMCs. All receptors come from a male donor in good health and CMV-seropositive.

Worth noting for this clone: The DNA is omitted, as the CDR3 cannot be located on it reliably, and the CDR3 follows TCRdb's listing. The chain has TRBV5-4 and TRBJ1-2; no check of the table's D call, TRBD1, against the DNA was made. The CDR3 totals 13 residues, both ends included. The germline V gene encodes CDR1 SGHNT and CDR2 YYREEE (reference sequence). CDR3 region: CASSFGVGTERHF.

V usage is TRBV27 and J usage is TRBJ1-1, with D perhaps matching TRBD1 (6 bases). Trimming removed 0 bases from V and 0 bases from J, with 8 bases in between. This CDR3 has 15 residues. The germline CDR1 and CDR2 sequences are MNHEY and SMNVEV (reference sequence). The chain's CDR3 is CASSLSGAMNTEAFF. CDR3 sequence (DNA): TGTGCCAGCAGTTTATCGGGGGCTATGAACACTGAAGCTTTCTTT.

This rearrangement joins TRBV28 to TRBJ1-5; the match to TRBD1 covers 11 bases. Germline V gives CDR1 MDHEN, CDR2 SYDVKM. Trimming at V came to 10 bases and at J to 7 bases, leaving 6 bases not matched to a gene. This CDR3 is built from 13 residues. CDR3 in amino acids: CATEGQGGQPQHF. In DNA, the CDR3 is TGTGCCACCGAGGGACAGGGGGGCCAGCCCCAGCATTTT.

This CDR3 is CASSSRQSNQPQHF. CDR3 DNA: TGTGCCAGCAGTTCGCGACAGAGCAATCAGCCCCAGCATTTT. This chain connects TRBV5-5 to TRBJ1-5; D perhaps matches TRBD1 (5 bases). This CDR3 comprises 14 residues. Germline lookup yields CDR1 SGHKS and CDR2 YYEKEE (reference sequence). V was pared by 5 bases and J by 1 base, with 10 bases between.

In DNA form, the CDR3 reads TGTGCCAGCAGCGAGACAGGGAATCAGCCCCAGCATTTT. Translated: CASSETGNQPQHF. The V call is TRBV9, the J call TRBJ1-5; TRBD1 matches at 7 bases. The CDR3 totals 13 residues. CDR1 and CDR2 from the germline V gene are SGDLS and YYNGEE. The V gene end was trimmed by 3 bases and the J gene end by 4 bases; junction bases not matched to a gene: 1.

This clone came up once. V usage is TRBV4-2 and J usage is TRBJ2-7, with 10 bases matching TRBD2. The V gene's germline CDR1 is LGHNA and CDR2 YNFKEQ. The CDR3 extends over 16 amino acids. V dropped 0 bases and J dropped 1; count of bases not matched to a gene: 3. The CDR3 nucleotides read TGTGCCAGCAGCCAAGAGGAAGCGGGGGGGTCCTACGAGCAGTACTTC. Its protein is CASSQEEAGGSYEQYF.

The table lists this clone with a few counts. The CDR3 sequence is CASSGLPLSGGSYRDTQYF. CDR3 in DNA: TGTGCCAGCAGCGGGCTCCCCCTTAGCGGGGGCTCATATAGAGATACGCAGTATTTT. The chain uses TRBV9 and TRBJ2-3, with TRBD2 matching 9 bases. CDR1 is SGDLS, CDR2 YYNGEE, per germline. V gave up 3 bases and J gave up 5 bases; unmatched junction bases: 19. This CDR3 region has 19 residues.

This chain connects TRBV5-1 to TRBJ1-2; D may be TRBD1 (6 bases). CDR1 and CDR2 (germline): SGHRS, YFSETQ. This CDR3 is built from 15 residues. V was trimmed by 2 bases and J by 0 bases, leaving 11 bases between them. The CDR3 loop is CASSLRGGSNYGYTF. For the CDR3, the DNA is TGCGCCAGCAGCTTACGAGGGGGTTCTAACTATGGCTACACCTTC.

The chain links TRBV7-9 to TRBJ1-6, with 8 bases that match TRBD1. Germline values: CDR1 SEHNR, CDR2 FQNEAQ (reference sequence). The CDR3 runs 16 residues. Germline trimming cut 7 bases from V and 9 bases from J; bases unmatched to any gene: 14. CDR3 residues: CASNRDPGQEASPLHF. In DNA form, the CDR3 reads TGTGCCAGCAACAGAGACCCGGGACAGGAGGCTTCACCCCTCCACTTT.

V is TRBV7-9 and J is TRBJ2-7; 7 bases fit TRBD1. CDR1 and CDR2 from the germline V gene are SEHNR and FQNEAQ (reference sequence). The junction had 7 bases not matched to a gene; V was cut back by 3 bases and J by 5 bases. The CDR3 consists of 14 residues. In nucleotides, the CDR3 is TGTGCCAGCAGCTTTAGTACAGGGGTCCACGAGCAGTACTTC. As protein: CASSFSTGVHEQYF.

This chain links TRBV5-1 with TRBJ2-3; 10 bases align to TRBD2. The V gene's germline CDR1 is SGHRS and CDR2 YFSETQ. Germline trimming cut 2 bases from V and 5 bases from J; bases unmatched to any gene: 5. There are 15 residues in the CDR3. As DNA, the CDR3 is TGCGCCAGCAGCTTACTTACTAGCGGGGTAGATACGCAGTATTTT. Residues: CASSLLTSGVDTQYF.

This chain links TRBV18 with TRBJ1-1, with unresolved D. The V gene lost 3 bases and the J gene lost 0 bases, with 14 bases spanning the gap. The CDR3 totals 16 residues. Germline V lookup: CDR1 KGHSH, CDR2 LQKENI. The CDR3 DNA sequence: TGTGCCAGCTCACCGTGGGCTAACTCGGTGAACACTGAAGCTTTCTTT. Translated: CASSPWANSVNTEAFF.

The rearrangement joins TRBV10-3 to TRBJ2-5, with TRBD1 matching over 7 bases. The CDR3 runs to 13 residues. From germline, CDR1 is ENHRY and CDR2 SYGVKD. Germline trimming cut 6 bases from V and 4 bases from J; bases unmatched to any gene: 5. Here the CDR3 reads CAIRTGLAETQYF. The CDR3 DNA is TGTGCCATCAGGACAGGGTTGGCAGAGACCCAGTACTTC.

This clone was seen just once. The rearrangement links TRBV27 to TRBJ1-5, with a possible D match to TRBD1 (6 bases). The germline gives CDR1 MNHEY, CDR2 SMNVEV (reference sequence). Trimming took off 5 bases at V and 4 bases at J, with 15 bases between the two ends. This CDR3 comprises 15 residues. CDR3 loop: CASSTLGQTNQPQHF. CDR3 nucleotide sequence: TGTGCCAGCAGTACACTAGGACAGACAAATCAGCCCCAGCATTTT.

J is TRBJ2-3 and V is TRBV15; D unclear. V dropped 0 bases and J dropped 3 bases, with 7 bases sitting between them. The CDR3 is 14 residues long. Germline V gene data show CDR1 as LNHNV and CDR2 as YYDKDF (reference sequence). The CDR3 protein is CATSRDVTTDTQYF. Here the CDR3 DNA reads TGTGCCACCAGCAGAGATGTGACAACAGATACGCAGTATTTT.

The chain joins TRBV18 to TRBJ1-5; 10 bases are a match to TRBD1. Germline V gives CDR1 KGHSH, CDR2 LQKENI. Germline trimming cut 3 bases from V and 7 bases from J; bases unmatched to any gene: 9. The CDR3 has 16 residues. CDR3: CASSPNPGTGVQPQHF. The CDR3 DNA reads TGTGCCAGCTCACCTAACCCGGGGACAGGGGTCCAGCCCCAGCATTTT.

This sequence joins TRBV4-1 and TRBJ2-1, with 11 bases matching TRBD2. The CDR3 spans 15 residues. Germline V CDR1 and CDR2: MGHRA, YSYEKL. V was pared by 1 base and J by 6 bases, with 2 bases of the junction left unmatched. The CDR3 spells CASSQGGLAANEQFF. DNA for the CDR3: TGCGCCAGCAGCCAAGGGGGACTAGCGGCCAATGAGCAGTTCTTC.

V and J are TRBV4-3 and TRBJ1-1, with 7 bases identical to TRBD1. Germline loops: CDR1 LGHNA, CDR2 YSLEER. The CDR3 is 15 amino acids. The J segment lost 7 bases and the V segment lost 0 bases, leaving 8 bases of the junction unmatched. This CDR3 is CASSQDFRQGDEAFF. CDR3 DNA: TGCGCCAGCAGCCAAGATTTTAGACAGGGAGATGAAGCTTTCTTT.

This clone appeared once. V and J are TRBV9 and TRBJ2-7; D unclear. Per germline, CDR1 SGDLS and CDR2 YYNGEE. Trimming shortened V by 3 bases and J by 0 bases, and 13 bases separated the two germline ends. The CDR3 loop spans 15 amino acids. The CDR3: CASSASPLSSYEQYF. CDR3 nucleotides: TGTGCCAGCAGCGCAAGTCCGCTAAGCTCCTACGAGCAGTACTTC. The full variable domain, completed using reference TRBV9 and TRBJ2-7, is DSGVTQTPKHLITATGQRVTLRCSPRSGDLSVYWYQQSLDQGLQFLIQYYNGEERAKGNILERFSAQQFPDLHSELNLSSLELGDSALYFCASSASPLSSYEQYFGPGTRLTVT.

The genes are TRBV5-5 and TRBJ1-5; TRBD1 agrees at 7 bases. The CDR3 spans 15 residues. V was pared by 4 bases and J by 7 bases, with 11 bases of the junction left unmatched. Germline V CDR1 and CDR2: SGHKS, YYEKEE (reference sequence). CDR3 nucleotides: TGTGCCAGCAGCCTAACCACAGGGGCAGTCCAGCCCCAGCATTTT. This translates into CASSLTTGAVQPQHF. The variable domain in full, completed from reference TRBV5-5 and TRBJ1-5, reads DAGVTQSPTHLIKTRGQQVTLRCSPISGHKSVSWYQQVLGQGPQFIFQYYEKEERGRGNFPDRFSARQFPNYSSELNVNALLLGDSALYLCASSLTTGAVQPQHFGDGTRLSIL.

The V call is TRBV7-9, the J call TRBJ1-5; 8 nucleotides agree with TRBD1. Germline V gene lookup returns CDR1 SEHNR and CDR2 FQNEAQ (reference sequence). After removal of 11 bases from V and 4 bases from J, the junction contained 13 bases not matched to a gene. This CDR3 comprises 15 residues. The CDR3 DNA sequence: TGTGCCTCGGCCGCCGGACAGGGAAGGAATCAGCCCCAGCATTTT. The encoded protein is CASAAGQGRNQPQHF.

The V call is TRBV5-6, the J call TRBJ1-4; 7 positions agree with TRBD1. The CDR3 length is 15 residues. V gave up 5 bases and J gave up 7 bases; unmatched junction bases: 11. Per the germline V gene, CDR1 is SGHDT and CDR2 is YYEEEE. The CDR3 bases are TGTGCCAGCAGTGGGATAGACAGGGTGAGTGAAAAACTGTTTTTT. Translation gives CASSGIDRVSEKLFF.

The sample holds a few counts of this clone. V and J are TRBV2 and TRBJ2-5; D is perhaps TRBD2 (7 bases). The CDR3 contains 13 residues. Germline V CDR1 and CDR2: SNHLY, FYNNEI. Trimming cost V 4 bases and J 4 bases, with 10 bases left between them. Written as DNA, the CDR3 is TGTGCCAGCAGTGCGGGGGGCCTAGAGACCCAGTACTTC. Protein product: CASSAGGLETQYF.

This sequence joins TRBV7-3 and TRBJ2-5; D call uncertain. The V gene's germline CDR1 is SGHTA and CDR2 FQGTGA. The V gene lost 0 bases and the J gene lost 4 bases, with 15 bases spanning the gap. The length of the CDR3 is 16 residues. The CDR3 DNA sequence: TGTGCCAGCAGCTTAACTGTCACGCTGTCGGGAGAGACCCAGTACTTC. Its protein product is CASSLTVTLSGETQYF.

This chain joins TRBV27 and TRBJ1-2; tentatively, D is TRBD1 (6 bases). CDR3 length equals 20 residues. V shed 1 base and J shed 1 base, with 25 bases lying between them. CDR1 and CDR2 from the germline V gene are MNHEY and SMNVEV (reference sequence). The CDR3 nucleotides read TGTGCCAGCAGTTTATTAGGGGGTAGCTCTTGGGCCCTAATTAACTATGGCTACACCTTC. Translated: CASSLLGGSSWALINYGYTF.

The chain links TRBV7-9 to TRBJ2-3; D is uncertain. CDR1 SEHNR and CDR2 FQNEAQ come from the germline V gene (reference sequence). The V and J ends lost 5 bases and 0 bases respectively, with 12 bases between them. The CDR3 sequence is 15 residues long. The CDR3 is CASSDPRKSTDTQYF. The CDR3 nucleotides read TGTGCCAGCAGCGACCCGAGGAAAAGCACAGATACGCAGTATTTT.

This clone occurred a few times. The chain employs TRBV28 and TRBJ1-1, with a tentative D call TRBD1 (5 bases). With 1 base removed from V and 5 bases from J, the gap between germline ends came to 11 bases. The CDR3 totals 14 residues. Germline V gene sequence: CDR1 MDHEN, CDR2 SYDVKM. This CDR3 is CASSLSQGLTEAFF. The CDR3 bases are TGTGCCAGCAGTTTATCGCAGGGTTTGACTGAAGCTTTCTTT.

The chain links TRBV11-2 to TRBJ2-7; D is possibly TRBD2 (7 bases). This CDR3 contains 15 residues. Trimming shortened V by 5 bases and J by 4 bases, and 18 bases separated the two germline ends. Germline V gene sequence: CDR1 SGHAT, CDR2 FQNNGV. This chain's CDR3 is CASSNPRGARYEQYF. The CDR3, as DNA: TGTGCCAGCAGCAACCCACGGGGGGCTCGATACGAGCAGTACTTC.

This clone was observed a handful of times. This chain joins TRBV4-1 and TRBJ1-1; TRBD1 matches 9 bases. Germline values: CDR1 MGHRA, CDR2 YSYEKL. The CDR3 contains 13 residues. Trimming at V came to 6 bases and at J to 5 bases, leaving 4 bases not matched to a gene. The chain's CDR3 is CASSRTGETEAFF. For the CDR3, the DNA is TGCGCCAGCAGTAGGACAGGGGAGACTGAAGCTTTCTTT.

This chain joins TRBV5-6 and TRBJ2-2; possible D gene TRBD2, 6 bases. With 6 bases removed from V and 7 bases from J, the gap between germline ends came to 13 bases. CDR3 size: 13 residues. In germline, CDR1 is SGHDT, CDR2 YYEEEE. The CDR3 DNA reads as TGTGCCAGCACCACCGCGGGGTACGGGGAGCTGTTTTTT. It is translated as CASTTAGYGELFF.